Presented here are 31 T cell receptor beta chains from one specimen sequenced in a study of identifying expanded T cells in peripheral blood. Sequenced by immunoSEQ multiplex PCR; TCRdb stores in-frame clones only, minus some. The profile shows 60,000 to 70,000 clones, around 87% of them singletons. The specimen was blood. The receptors were gathered from a person aged 18-69 years in good health.

The chain couples TRBV28 to TRBJ2-1; D uncertain. Germline values: CDR1 MDHEN, CDR2 SYDVKM. The CDR3 is made up of 11 amino acids. The germline V and J ends were trimmed by 6 bases and 7 bases, with 7 bases remaining between them. The CDR3 reads CASRLFNEQFF. The CDR3 DNA sequence: TGTGCCAGCAGATTGTTTAATGAGCAGTTCTTC.

The chain joins TRBV18 to TRBJ1-3, with a possible D match to TRBD1 (6 bases). Trimming stripped 2 bases from V and 0 bases from J, with 11 bases between. Per germline, CDR1 KGHSH and CDR2 LQKENI. The CDR3 covers 16 residues. Written as DNA, the CDR3 is TGTGCCAGCTCACCAAATACAGGGAGCTCTGGAAACACCATATATTTT. Protein sequence: CASSPNTGSSGNTIYF. Filled out from reference TRBV18 and TRBJ1-3, the complete variable domain reads NAGVMQNPRHLVRRRGQEARLRCSPMKGHSHVYWYRQLPEEGLKFMVYLQKENIIDESGMPKERFSAEFPKEGPSILRIQQVVRGDSAAYFCASSPNTGSSGNTIYFGEGSWLTVV.

This CDR3 reads CASSVSRGLNTEAFF. The CDR3 bases are TGCGCCAGCAGCGTGAGCCGGGGCCTGAACACTGAAGCTTTCTTT. This rearrangement joins TRBV5-1 to TRBJ1-1, with D perhaps TRBD1 (5 bases). The length of the CDR3 is 15 residues. Trimming removed 4 bases at V and 0 bases at J, with 13 bases between. Germline V gives CDR1 SGHRS, CDR2 YFSETQ.

This CDR3 reads CASSTGLISEQYF. CDR3 sequence (DNA): TGTGCCAGCAGCACCGGGCTTATCTCCGAGCAGTACTTC. The chain carries TRBV7-2 and TRBJ2-7; D not resolved. Germline V gene lookup returns CDR1 SGHTA and CDR2 FQGNSA. The CDR3 covers 13 residues. The V gene lost 5 bases and the J gene lost 6 bases, with 14 bases spanning the gap.

J is TRBJ2-3 and V is TRBV29-1; 8 nucleotides align to TRBD2. Per the germline V gene, CDR1 is SQVTM and CDR2 is ANQGSEA. V lost 7 bases, J lost 0 bases, and 9 bases stayed unmatched. The CDR3 is 15 amino acids. The CDR3 DNA follows: TGCAGCGCAGTACTAGCGGCCTCTAGCACAGATACGCAGTATTTT. Translating gives CSAVLAASSTDTQYF.

J is TRBJ2-5 and V is TRBV7-3; TRBD2 is a possible D gene (6 bases). With 0 bases removed from V and 3 bases from J, the gap between germline ends came to 11 bases. Germline CDR1 reads SGHTA; CDR2 reads FQGTGA. The CDR3 length is 15 residues. CDR3 DNA sequence: TGTGCCAGCAGCTTAACGGGATTAGCGGAAGAGACCCAGTACTTC. Protein sequence: CASSLTGLAEETQYF.

The rearrangement links TRBV6-5 to TRBJ2-5; D may match TRBD1 or TRBD2 (5 bases each). The germline gives CDR1 MNHEY, CDR2 SVGAGI. Trimming took off 1 base at V and 2 bases at J, with 8 bases between the two ends. The CDR3 runs to 14 residues. CDR3 bases: TGTGCCAGCAGTTACTGGGACGGGCAAGAGACCCAGTACTTC. It codes for CASSYWDGQETQYF.

The CDR3 loop is CASSRDGGYTF. DNA of the CDR3: TGCGCCAGCAGCCGGGACGGGGGCTACACCTTC. V is TRBV5-1 and J is TRBJ1-2, with a weak D call TRBD1 (5 bases). This CDR3 spans 11 amino acids. Germline CDR1 and CDR2: SGHRS and YFSETQ. Trimming took 4 bases from V and 8 from J, leaving 9 bases between them.

The chain joins TRBV11-2 to TRBJ2-3, with D hard to call. Deletions cut 6 bases from V and 0 bases from J, with 7 bases between. Germline assignment: CDR1 SGHAT and CDR2 FQNNGV. The length of the CDR3 is 13 residues. CDR3 DNA sequence: TGTGCCAGCAGTACCCCTAGCACAGATACGCAGTATTTT. Encoded protein: CASSTPSTDTQYF.

The chain links TRBV10-3 to TRBJ2-2; 8 bases align to TRBD1. Germline trimming cut 10 bases from V and 0 bases from J; bases unmatched to any gene: 4. The CDR3 contains 14 residues. Per the germline V gene, CDR1 is ENHRY and CDR2 is SYGVKD. CDR3 amino acids: CATEQGANTGELFF. The CDR3 nucleotides are TGTGCCACCGAACAGGGGGCGAACACCGGGGAGCTGTTTTTT.

The chain recombines TRBV6-6 with TRBJ1-3; D gene uncertain. This CDR3 is built from 15 residues. The V end lost 4 bases, the J end lost 0 bases, and 10 bases lay between the germline ends. Germline V CDR1 and CDR2: MNHNY, SVGAGI (reference sequence). DNA of the CDR3: TGTGCCAGCAGTTTCTCACAGAGCTCTGGAAACACCATATATTTT. Residues: CASSFSQSSGNTIYF.

The J gene is TRBJ2-5, the V gene TRBV28; either TRBD1 or TRBD2 may fit D (5 bases each). The CDR3 spans 13 residues. Germline V gene sequence: CDR1 MDHEN, CDR2 SYDVKM. Trimming removed 4 bases at V and 5 bases at J, with 11 bases between. The CDR3 DNA is TGTGCCAGCAGTTCAGGGTGGGAGGAGACCCAGTACTTC. Its protein is CASSSGWEETQYF.

This chain uses TRBV10-3 with TRBJ2-5; 12 bases line up with TRBD2. Trimming removed 4 bases from V and 3 bases from J; junction bases left unmatched: 3. The V gene's germline CDR1 is ENHRY and CDR2 SYGVKD. The CDR3 runs 15 residues. CDR3 coding DNA: TGTGCCATCAGTGCGACTAGCGGGGGCGAAGAGACCCAGTACTTC. It is translated as CAISATSGGEETQYF.

V and J are TRBV28 and TRBJ2-2; D unresolved. The CDR3 is made up of 13 amino acids. From germline, CDR1 is MDHEN and CDR2 SYDVKM. Trimming pared 4 bases from V and 6 bases from J, leaving 9 bases between. CDR3 sequence reads: CASSWTAAGELFF. The CDR3 DNA follows: TGTGCCAGCAGTTGGACGGCGGCCGGGGAGCTGTTTTTT.

The J gene is TRBJ2-7, the V gene TRBV4-1; D is unresolved. This CDR3 is 14 amino acids long. Looked up from germline, CDR1 is MGHRA and CDR2 is YSYEKL. Deletions cut 1 base from V and 3 bases from J, with 10 bases between. CDR3 nucleotides: TGCGCCAGCAGCCAAGGCCTGGCGAACTACGAGCAGTACTTC. It encodes CASSQGLANYEQYF.

In DNA, the CDR3 is TGTGCCAGCAGCTTAGAGGTTGACTCCTACGAGCAGTACTTC. Its protein is CASSLEVDSYEQYF. The chain uses TRBV7-2 and TRBJ2-7; no firm D call. The V end lost 1 base, the J end lost 0 bases, and 7 bases lay between the germline ends. The germline gives CDR1 SGHTA, CDR2 FQGNSA. This CDR3 is built from 14 residues.

This clone was detected only a few times. The chain has TRBV19 and TRBJ2-7, with 8 bases that match TRBD2. V dropped 4 bases and J dropped 3; count of bases not matched to a gene: 5. This CDR3 has 14 residues. Germline loops: CDR1 LNHDA, CDR2 SQIVND (reference sequence). CDR3: CASSRRGDLYEQYF. The CDR3, as DNA: TGTGCCAGTAGTAGGCGGGGGGACCTCTACGAGCAGTACTTC.

The CDR3 region is CASSDSTSGGIDTQYF. The CDR3 DNA is TGTGCCAGCAGTGACTCGACTAGCGGGGGAATAGATACGCAGTATTTT. The chain links TRBV6-4 to TRBJ2-3; 12 bases map to TRBD2. CDR3 size: 16 residues. Germline CDR1 reads MRHNA; CDR2 reads SNTAGT. The trim removed 0 bases at V and 5 bases at J, leaving 3 bases unmatched.

The chain combines TRBV7-3 with TRBJ2-1; 14 nucleotides line up with TRBD2. Germline CDR1 SGHTA, CDR2 FQGTGA. The CDR3 has 15 residues. V dropped 7 bases and J dropped 8; count of bases not matched to a gene: 7. As DNA, the CDR3 is TGTGCCAGCACCCGACTAGCGGGAGGGCCCTATGAGCAGTTCTTC. It yields the protein CASTRLAGGPYEQFF. The whole variable domain, remainder taken from reference TRBV7-3 and TRBJ2-1, is GAGVSQTPSNKVTEKGKYVELRCDPISGHTALYWYRQSLGQGPEFLIYFQGTGAADDSGLPNDRFFAVRPEGSVSTLKIQRTERGDSAVYLCASTRLAGGPYEQFFGPGTRLTVL.

The chain links TRBV6-1 to TRBJ1-6, with 7 bases fitting TRBD1. Germline lookup yields CDR1 MNHNS and CDR2 SASEGT. The CDR3 totals 14 residues. With 3 bases clipped from V and 7 bases from J, the junction kept 3 bases outside the gene matches. The CDR3 spells CASSDTGENSPLHF. CDR3 sequence (DNA): TGTGCCAGCAGTGATACAGGGGAGAATTCACCCCTCCACTTT.

The DNA for the CDR3 is TGCGCCAGCAGCTTGGCCCAGGTGGGGGGCGAGCAGTACTTC. It is translated as CASSLAQVGGEQYF. The V call is TRBV5-1, the J call TRBJ2-7; possible D gene TRBD2, 6 bases. Trimming took 0 bases from V and 6 from J, leaving 13 bases between them. Per the germline V gene, CDR1 is SGHRS and CDR2 is YFSETQ. The CDR3 extends over 14 amino acids. Based on the CDR3 plus reference TRBV5-1 and TRBJ2-7, the full variable domain is KAGVTQTPRYLIKTRGQQVTLSCSPISGHRSVSWYQQTPGQGLQFLFEYFSETQRNKGNFPGRFSGRQFSNSRSEMNVSTLELGDSALYLCASSLAQVGGEQYFGPGTRLTVT.

This rearrangement joins TRBV7-9 to TRBJ2-7; 12 bases fit TRBD1. CDR3 length equals 14 residues. With V trimmed by 5 bases and J by 3 bases, 2 bases remained unmatched. Germline lookup yields CDR1 SEHNR and CDR2 FQNEAQ (reference sequence). CDR3 residues: CASSGDRGHYEQYF. The DNA of the CDR3 is TGTGCCAGCAGCGGGGACAGGGGGCACTACGAGCAGTACTTC.

J is TRBJ2-3 and V is TRBV7-2; TRBD2 matches at 7 bases. The CDR3 runs 18 residues. Germline lookup yields CDR1 SGHTA and CDR2 FQGNSA. V lost 1 base, J lost 0 bases, and 10 bases stayed unmatched. CDR3 in DNA: TGTGCCAGCAGCTTAGGGGCTTGGGCGGGAGATAGCACAGATACGCAGTATTTT. Its protein product is CASSLGAWAGDSTDTQYF.

The chain joins TRBV18 to TRBJ2-2; a weak D match, TRBD1 (6 bases). The CDR3 loop spans 15 amino acids. Germline V lookup: CDR1 KGHSH, CDR2 LQKENI. Trimming cost V 4 bases and J 6 bases, with 15 bases left between them. The CDR3 nucleotides are TGTGCCAGCTCACAACAGGGCTTTAGTGCCGGGGAGCTGTTTTTT. Amino acid sequence: CASSQQGFSAGELFF. Using reference TRBV18 and TRBJ2-2 for the parts outside the CDR3, the full variable domain is NAGVMQNPRHLVRRRGQEARLRCSPMKGHSHVYWYRQLPEEGLKFMVYLQKENIIDESGMPKERFSAEFPKEGPSILRIQQVVRGDSAAYFCASSQQGFSAGELFFGEGSRLTVL.

The sample holds a few counts of this clone. The chain has TRBV11-1 and TRBJ1-6, with 9 nucleotides matching TRBD1. The CDR3 length is 13 residues. The V gene end was trimmed by 7 bases and the J gene end by 7 bases; junction bases not matched to a gene: 2. In germline, CDR1 is SGHAT, CDR2 FQDESV (reference sequence). In nucleotides, the CDR3 is TGTGCCAGCACTGGACAGGGGAATTCACCCCTCCACTTT. This gives the protein CASTGQGNSPLHF.

This sequence joins TRBV10-3 and TRBJ2-7; D not certain. The CDR3 covers 11 residues. Trimming pared 2 bases from V and 5 bases from J, leaving 4 bases between. From germline, CDR1 is ENHRY and CDR2 SYGVKD. CDR3 in DNA: TGTGCCATCAGTGAGATCGACGAGCAGTACTTC. Residues: CAISEIDEQYF.

This chain links TRBV9 with TRBJ1-2; 7 bases line up with TRBD1. With V trimmed by 3 bases and J by 5 bases, 4 bases remained unmatched. CDR1 and CDR2 (germline): SGDLS, YYNGEE. CDR3 size: 13 residues. This CDR3 is CASSATGPYGYTF. DNA for the CDR3: TGTGCCAGCAGCGCGACAGGGCCATATGGCTACACCTTC.

V and J are TRBV4-2 and TRBJ1-1; the D gene is possibly TRBD1 (6 bases). The V gene's germline CDR1 is LGHNA and CDR2 YNFKEQ. V was trimmed by 3 bases and J by 2 bases, leaving 10 bases between them. The CDR3 is 14 residues long. Here the CDR3 reads CASSHLDRNTEAFF. The CDR3 DNA follows: TGTGCCAGCAGCCACCTGGACAGAAACACTGAAGCTTTCTTT.

This CDR3 reads CASVPRGPGNTIYF. The CDR3, as DNA: TGTGCCAGCGTCCCACGCGGCCCTGGAAACACCATATATTTT. V is TRBV28 and J is TRBJ1-3; no clear D gene. CDR3 size: 14 residues. Germline loops: CDR1 MDHEN, CDR2 SYDVKM. The germline V and J ends were trimmed by 8 bases and 2 bases, with 13 bases remaining between them.

The chain combines TRBV6-5 with TRBJ2-6; D remains unclear. The CDR3 sequence is 14 residues long. In germline, CDR1 is MNHEY, CDR2 SVGAGI. V was shortened by 8 bases and J by 0 bases, with 8 bases between the two germline ends. This chain's CDR3 is CASEAGSGANVLTF. CDR3 coding DNA: TGTGCCAGCGAAGCCGGCTCTGGGGCCAACGTCCTGACTTTC.

J is TRBJ2-3 and V is TRBV7-6, with D possibly TRBD1 on 5 matching bases. The CDR3 extends over 13 amino acids. Trimming pared 0 bases from V and 4 bases from J, leaving 5 bases between. From germline, CDR1 is SGHVS and CDR2 FNYEAQ. In DNA form, the CDR3 reads TGTGCCAGCAGCTTAGCGACAGCAGATACGCAGTATTTT. The encoded protein is CASSLATADTQYF.